The T cell receptor beta chain under discussion was sequenced for a study of cytomegalovirus exposure and HLA in healthy donors. Study summary: From HLA-typed donors, an early data release held 70 million to 100 million unique TCRs. About 79% of approximately 400 genotyped donors fell in the Caucasian-associated ancestry cluster. Study conclusions and caveats: In all likelihood, a cluster of highly shared sequence variants was a sequencing artifact.

The donors comprised healthy bone marrow donors. Vbeta (60) and Jbeta (13) primers were used in the PCR. TCRdb keeps only in-frame clones here, not all; method: immunoSEQ multiplex PCR. The sample includes roughly 120,000 clones, roughly two thirds seen only once; the top ten take around 1.6%. For this clone: Its antigen is unknown.

The germline CDR1 and CDR2 sequences are LGHNA and YNFKEQ. V lost 2 bases to trimming and J lost 1 base, with 12 bases between them. CDR3 length equals 16 residues. The chain uses TRBV4-2 and TRBJ2-1, with D possibly being TRBD2 (5 bases). The TCR was taken from a man aged 30-40 years in good health and CMV-seropositive. Sequenced sample: PBMCs. CDR3 loop: CASSQPSYGSYNEQFF. CDR3 bases: TGTGCCAGCAGCCAACCTAGCTACGGGTCCTACAATGAGCAGTTCTTC.